Listed below are T cell receptor beta chains from one sample, sequenced in a study of graft-versus-host responses after intestinal transplantation. TCRdb's table, derived via immunoSEQ multiplex PCR, lists solely in-frame clones and lacks some. This table holds approximately 15,000 clones, over 70% found once. The source material was ileum tissue, sampled 14 days after transplant. The receptors shown here come from a human patient who received an intestinal transplant, so some T cells may come from the graft donor. Both conserved end residues are part of each CDR3. Fields, in order: J gene, clone size, V gene, D gene, CDR3 protein, CDR3 DNA. D genes are given only for firm matches. For some rows the clone size is stated as once, few or many, or as a class when expanded; others skip it.

TRBJ1-1 | - | TRBV11-3 | - | CATQLGGDQAFF | TGTGCCACCCAGCTGGGGGGGGATCAAGCTTTCTTT
TRBJ1-1 | once | TRBV19 | - | CASSIGFGRDVAFF | TGTGCCAGTAGTATAGGGTTCGGTCGCGACGTGGCTTTCTTT
TRBJ2-3 | - | TRBV11-2 | TRBD1 | CASRITGGRDTQYF | TGTGCCAGCAGGATTACAGGGGGCCGGGATACGCAGTATTTT
TRBJ1-2 | - | TRBV18 | TRBD1 | CASSPVDQGARFLGYTF | TGTGCCAGCTCCCCCGTGGATCAGGGGGCGCGGTTTCTTGGCTACACCTTC
TRBJ2-7 | - | TRBV7-9 | - | CASSVASYEQYF | TGTGCCAGCAGCGTCGCGAGCTACGAGCAGTACTTC
TRBJ2-7 | - | TRBV30 | - | CAWSVRSPYEQYF | TGTGCCTGGAGTGTACGCAGTCCCTACGAGCAGTACTTC
TRBJ2-3 | - | TRBV2 | - | CASSEGLRSSTDTQYF | TGTGCCAGCAGTGAAGGCCTGCGGAGTAGCACAGATACGCAGTATTTT
TRBJ1-3 | few | TRBV5-5 | - | CASSLLFSGNTIYF | TGTGCCAGCAGCTTGCTGTTCTCTGGAAACACCATATATTTT
TRBJ1-2 | - | TRBV28 | - | CASSSPPYGYTF | TGTGCCAGCAGTTCCCCCCCCTATGGCTACACCTTC
TRBJ2-3 | few | TRBV5-1 | - | CASSLAADTQYF | TGCGCCAGCAGCTTGGCGGCAGATACGCAGTATTTT
TRBJ1-1 | - | TRBV5-1 | TRBD1 | CASSPTGGNTEAFF | TGCGCCAGCAGCCCAACAGGGGGGAACACTGAAGCTTTCTTT
TRBJ1-1 | few | TRBV5-1 | - | CASSLSGAYTEAFF | TGCGCCAGCAGCTTGTCGGGCGCTTACACTGAAGCTTTCTTT
TRBJ1-3 | - | TRBV5-4 | TRBD1 | CASSLDGLTGVRNTIYF | TGTGCCAGCAGCCTCGATGGGCTCACAGGGGTACGAAACACCATATATTTT
TRBJ2-5 | - | TRBV7-3 | TRBD1 | CASSLSGQGQETQYF | TGTGCCAGCAGCTTATCCGGACAGGGACAAGAGACCCAGTACTTC
TRBJ2-7 | - | TRBV6-6 | TRBD1 | CASRRTGGEQYF | TGTGCCAGCAGGAGGACAGGGGGCGAGCAGTACTTC
TRBJ2-7 | once | TRBV7-6 | - | CASSLEGGGPAYEQYF | TGTGCCAGCAGCTTAGAGGGGGGAGGGCCTGCCTACGAGCAGTACTTC
TRBJ1-3 | - | TRBV5-4 | - | CASSLLQGGSGNTIYF | TGTGCCAGCAGCTTGCTGCAGGGAGGTTCTGGAAACACCATATATTTT
TRBJ2-1 | - | TRBV5-8 | TRBD2 | CASSLASGRVNEQFF | TGTGCCAGCAGCTTGGCTAGCGGGAGGGTAAATGAGCAGTTCTTC
TRBJ2-5 | - | TRBV11-1 | - | CASSLAAGQETQYF | TGTGCCAGCAGCTTAGCGGCTGGACAAGAGACCCAGTACTTC
TRBJ1-3 | - | TRBV9 | TRBD1 | CASSTTGVASGNTIYF | TGTGCCAGCAGCACAACAGGGGTAGCCTCTGGAAACACCATATATTTT
TRBJ2-7 | - | TRBV18 | TRBD1 | CASSPGQTSYEQYF | TGTGCCAGCTCACCGGGACAGACCTCCTACGAGCAGTACTTC
TRBJ2-1 | - | TRBV7-3 | TRBD2 | CASSPTSGIIYEQFF | TGTGCCAGCAGCCCGACTAGCGGGATTATCTATGAGCAGTTCTTC
TRBJ2-1 | - | TRBV6-6 | - | CASTKDGFGNEQFF | TGTGCCAGCACCAAGGATGGGTTCGGCAATGAGCAGTTCTTC
TRBJ2-7 | - | TRBV4-3 | - | CASSQGGSLRYEQYF | TGCGCCAGCAGCCAAGGGGGCTCCCTTCGGTACGAGCAGTACTTC
TRBJ1-6 | - | TRBV10-3 | - | CAISETPNNSPLHF | TGTGCCATCAGTGAAACACCAAATAATTCACCCCTCCACTTT
TRBJ2-1 | - | TRBV30 | - | CAWSVSSAYNEQFF | TGTGCCTGGAGTGTTAGTTCGGCCTACAATGAGCAGTTCTTC
TRBJ1-1 | - | TRBV7-2 | TRBD1 | CASRPNPGQGAFF | TGTGCCAGCAGGCCAAACCCGGGACAGGGAGCTTTCTTT
TRBJ1-1 | few | TRBV28 | - | CASSLPDVNTEAFF | TGTGCCAGCAGCCTCCCGGACGTGAACACTGAAGCTTTCTTT
TRBJ2-1 | - | TRBV2 | TRBD1 | CASSIPGQYNEQFF | TGTGCCAGCAGTATTCCGGGACAGTACAATGAGCAGTTCTTC
TRBJ2-1 | - | TRBV30 | - | CAWSVGPNEQFF | TGTGCCTGGAGCGTGGGGCCCAATGAGCAGTTCTTC
TRBJ2-7 | - | TRBV2 | - | CASSENYEQYF | TGTGCCAGCAGTGAAAACTACGAGCAGTACTTC
TRBJ1-2 | - | TRBV6-5 | - | CASRAGRHENYGYTF | TGTGCCAGCAGAGCGGGGAGGCACGAGAACTATGGCTACACCTTC
TRBJ2-2 | - | TRBV11-3 | - | CASSQGTGELFF | TGTGCCAGCAGCCAGGGTACCGGGGAGCTGTTTTTT
TRBJ2-1 | - | TRBV5-1 | - | CASSSGGPYNEQFF | TGCGCCAGCAGCTCCGGAGGACCCTACAATGAGCAGTTCTTC
TRBJ2-1 | few | TRBV4-1 | - | CASSLWGGDNNEQFF | TGCGCCAGCAGCCTTTGGGGGGGGGACAACAATGAGCAGTTCTTC
TRBJ2-2 | - | TRBV2 | - | CASSDFRNTGELFF | TGTGCCAGCAGTGATTTCCGAAATACCGGGGAGCTGTTTTTT
TRBJ2-5 | few | TRBV29-1 | - | CSVEEKGTQYF | TGCAGCGTTGAAGAAAAGGGGACCCAGTACTTC
TRBJ1-6 | few | TRBV7-2 | TRBD1 | CASSLRQGDSPLHF | TGTGCCAGCAGCTTACGACAGGGTGATTCACCCCTCCACTTT
TRBJ1-2 | few | TRBV19 | - | CASSGRAYGYTF | TGTGCCAGTAGCGGACGGGCCTATGGCTACACCTTC
TRBJ2-6 | - | TRBV2 | TRBD1 | CASQGTGGFSGANVLTF | TGTGCCAGCCAAGGGACAGGGGGCTTTTCTGGGGCCAACGTCCTGACTTTC
TRBJ2-3 | - | TRBV5-1 | TRBD2 | CASGAPSGRTSTDTQYF | TGCGCCAGCGGTGCCCCGTCCGGGAGGACTAGCACAGATACGCAGTATTTT